This TCR beta chain was documented in a study of blood T cell repertoires in COVID-19. Study as a whole: Both acute and convalescent COVID-19 samples were obtained from the United States, Italy and Spain. Sources were T cells, B-cell-depleted T cells, or PBMCs; the material itself was cDNA or gDNA.

Authors' methods: Nucleated cell counts were estimated from reference gene primer amplification. Some clones are missing from TCRdb's copy, which holds only in-frame ones; the method was immunoSEQ multiplex PCR. The D gene and trimming were derived from the DNA, and the V and J assignments and clone size from that table. The sample lists more than 75,000 clones, around 88% occurring once. The receptor comes from a woman between 65 and 79 years old with acute or convalescent COVID-19. Specimen: peripheral blood.

CDR3 nucleotides: TGTGCCAGCAGCTTGGGTAAGGGGCCTATGGTCTATGGCTACACCTTC. Protein sequence: CASSLGKGPMVYGYTF. The chain couples TRBV5-6 to TRBJ1-2; D possibly corresponds to TRBD1 (5 bases). Trimming left V 0 bases short and J 4 bases short, with 16 bases between. This CDR3 comprises 16 residues. Germline CDR1 reads SGHDT; CDR2 reads YYEEEE.